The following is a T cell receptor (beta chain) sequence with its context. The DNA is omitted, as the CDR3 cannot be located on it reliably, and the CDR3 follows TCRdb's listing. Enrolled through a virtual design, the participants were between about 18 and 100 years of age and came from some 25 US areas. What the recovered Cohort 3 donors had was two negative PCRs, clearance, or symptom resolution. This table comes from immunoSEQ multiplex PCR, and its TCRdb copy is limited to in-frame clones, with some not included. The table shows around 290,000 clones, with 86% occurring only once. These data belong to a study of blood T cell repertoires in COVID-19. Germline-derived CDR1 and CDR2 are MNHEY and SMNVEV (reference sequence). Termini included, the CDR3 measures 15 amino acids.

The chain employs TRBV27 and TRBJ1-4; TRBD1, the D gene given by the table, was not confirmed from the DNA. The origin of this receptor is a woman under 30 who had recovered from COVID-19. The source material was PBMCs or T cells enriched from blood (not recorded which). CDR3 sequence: CASSSSGHPFEKLFF.